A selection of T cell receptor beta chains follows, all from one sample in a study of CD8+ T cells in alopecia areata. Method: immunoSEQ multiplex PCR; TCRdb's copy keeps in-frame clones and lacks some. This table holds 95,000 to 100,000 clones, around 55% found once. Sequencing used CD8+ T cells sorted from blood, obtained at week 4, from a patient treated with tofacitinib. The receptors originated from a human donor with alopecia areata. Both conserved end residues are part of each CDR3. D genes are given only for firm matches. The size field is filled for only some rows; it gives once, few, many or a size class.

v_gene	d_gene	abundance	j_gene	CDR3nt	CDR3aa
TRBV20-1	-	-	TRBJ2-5	TGCAGTGCTAGAGACGGTGCCCAGTACTTC	CSARDGAQYF
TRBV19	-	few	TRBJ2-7	TGTGCCAGTACTGGAAGGGTGGGCGAGCAGTACTTC	CASTGRVGEQYF
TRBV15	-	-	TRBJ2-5	TGTGCCACCAGCAGAGATGGGGCGTCAGAGACCCAGTACTTC	CATSRDGASETQYF
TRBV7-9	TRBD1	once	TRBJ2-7	TGTGCCAGCAGCCCAGAGACAGGGAGCCTTGGCGAGCAGTACTTC	CASSPETGSLGEQYF
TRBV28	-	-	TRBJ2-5	TGTGCCAGCCGGCAAAAGTATTCACACCAAGAGACCCAGTACTTC	CASRQKYSHQETQYF
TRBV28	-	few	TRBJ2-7	TGTGCCAGCAGTTTAGTGTGGGAGGGGGCCTACGAGCAGTACTTC	CASSLVWEGAYEQYF
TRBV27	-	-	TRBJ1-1	TGTGCCAGCACAGGGGTGGGGAACACTGAAGCTTTCTTT	CASTGVGNTEAFF
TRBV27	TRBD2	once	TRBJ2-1	TGTGCCAGCAGCGAACGCCCTGGGCTAGCGGACTCCTACAATGAGCAGTTCTTC	CASSERPGLADSYNEQFF
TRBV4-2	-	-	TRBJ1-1	TGTGCCAGCAGCCAAGATCTGGAAGTGGCTGAAGCTTTCTTT	CASSQDLEVAEAFF
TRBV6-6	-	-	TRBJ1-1	TGTGCCAGCAGGGGCTCTAGTGAGGCTTTCTTT	CASRGSSEAFF
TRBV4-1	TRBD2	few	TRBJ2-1	TGCGCCAGCAGCCAAGACGCCAGCGGGGGGGCCTACAATGAGCAGTTCTTC	CASSQDASGGAYNEQFF
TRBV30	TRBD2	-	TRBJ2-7	TGTGCCTGGACCCTGGGGGGGTATCACTCCTACGAGCAGTACTTC	CAWTLGGYHSYEQYF
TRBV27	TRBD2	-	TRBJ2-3	TGTGCCAGCAGTCTCTTGACTAGCCAGGGTGGTACAGATACGCAGTATTTT	CASSLLTSQGGTDTQYF
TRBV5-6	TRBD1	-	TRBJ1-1	TGTGCCAGCAGAACAGGGGGCCACACTGAAGCTTTCTTT	CASRTGGHTEAFF
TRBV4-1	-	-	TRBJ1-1	TGCGCCAGCAGCCAAGGGGCAGGGCTCACTGAAGCTTTCTTT	CASSQGAGLTEAFF
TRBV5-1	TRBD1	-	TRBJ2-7	TGCGCCAGCAGAGAGGGACAGGGGATTTCCTACGAGCAGTACTTC	CASREGQGISYEQYF
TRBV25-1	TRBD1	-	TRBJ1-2	TGTGCCAGCAGTGATCAGAATCACAGGGGGTACGATGGCTACACCTTC	CASSDQNHRGYDGYTF
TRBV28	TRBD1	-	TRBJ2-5	TGTGCCAGCAGAAACCGGGACAGGCAAGAGACCCAGTACTTC	CASRNRDRQETQYF
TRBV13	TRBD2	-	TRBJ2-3	TGTGCCAGCAGCTTAGTGGGGACTAACACAGATACGCAGTATTTT	CASSLVGTNTDTQYF
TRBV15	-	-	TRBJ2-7	TGTGCCACCAGCAGAGATGAAATAGGACGAACGCGAGCGTGGCAGTACTTC	CATSRDEIGRTRAWQYF